One T cell receptor beta chain is described in this entry. Germline V lookup: CDR1 SGHVS, CDR2 FQNEAQ. The CDR3 totals 17 residues. The germline V and J ends were trimmed by 1 base and 2 bases, with 16 bases remaining between them. From CD4+ cells came CD45RA+ naive and CD45RA-negative memory subsets. This sample is drawn from a study of shared clonotypes between healthy human individuals. For every subset, genomic DNA was evenly distributed across several immunoSEQ plates. The DNA input per sorted-subset replicate PCR was around 200 ng, corresponding to tens of thousands of T cell genomes. Authors' processing steps: Filtering of immunoSEQ junctional sequences could not match full-length read filtering. TCRdb's copy holds only in-frame clones and misses some; the assay was immunoSEQ multiplex PCR. D and trimming come from the DNA, and the V and J calls and clone size come from that table. The sample carries around 700,000 clones, 60% to 80% recorded once.

This chain links TRBV7-8 with TRBJ2-3; D unresolved. Sequencing input: memory CD4+ T cells sorted from blood. Subset reported: CD45RA-negative fraction. The clonotype comes from a woman in her 30s in good health. CDR3 nucleotides: TGTGCCAGCAGCTTAGGAGTAATCGTATTCAACACAGATACGCAGTATTTT. Its translation: CASSLGVIVFNTDTQYF.